A single sample is the source of the 20 T cell receptor beta chains below, sequenced in a study of spatial heterogeneity in lung cancer. Study-wide results and limits: Counts of expanded alpha and beta TCRs within tumors tracked the tumor nonsynonymous mutation count.

MiXCR, applied by TCRdb to the 5' RACE reads, yields one record per CDR3 protein. Of some 96,000 distinct CDR3 sequences in the sample, 3.5% to 5% were seen once. No antigen has been identified for these receptors. This sample's time point: sample taken at primary tumor resection. Sequencing was performed on lung tumor tissue, taken at surgery. Receptors were obtained from a male donor with early-stage non-small cell lung cancer.

This chain joins TRBV30 and TRBJ2-7, with D perhaps TRBD2 (7 bases). CDR1 is GTSNPN and CDR2 is SVGIG in the germline V gene (reference sequence). Trimming took 8 bases from V and 2 from J, leaving 13 bases between them. The CDR3 runs 12 residues. CDR3 amino acids: CAGGGRAYEQYF. In DNA, the CDR3 is TGTGCCGGGGGGGGCCGAGCCTACGAGCAGTACTTC.

The sample holds many counts of this clonotype. The chain uses TRBV6-5 and TRBJ1-2; 8 bases line up with TRBD1. The CDR3 spans 16 residues. The V segment lost 2 bases and the J segment 8 bases; nucleotides outside the gene matches: 13. Germline CDR1 MNHEY, CDR2 SVGAGI. The CDR3 nucleotides are TGTGCCAGCAGTTACCGGGGGTCACAGGGGGTCTACGGCTACACCTTC. Its protein is CASSYRGSQGVYGYTF.

This clonotype was detected only a few times. The chain couples TRBV28 to TRBJ2-5; a weak D match, TRBD2 (6 bases). This CDR3 is built from 16 residues. Trimming took 2 bases from V and 1 from J, leaving 14 bases between them. Germline V gives CDR1 MDHEN, CDR2 SYDVKM. The CDR3 bases are TGTGCCAGCAGTTTAGCGGCAGGGAGGCTCCAAGAGACCCAGTACTTC. The encoded protein is CASSLAAGRLQETQYF.

This clonotype has a count of ten or more. The chain links TRBV20-1 to TRBJ2-7; 7 bases line up with TRBD2. This CDR3 contains 15 residues. Trimming at V came to 6 bases and at J to 0 bases, leaving 11 bases not matched to a gene. CDR1 and CDR2 (germline): DFQATT, SNEGSKA (reference sequence). CDR3 in DNA: TGCAGTGCCGCTGTCATCGGGAGGCACTCCTACGAGCAGTACTTC. Residues: CSAAVIGRHSYEQYF.

This clonotype was recorded at least ten times. The V and J genes are TRBV7-9 and TRBJ2-4; D unclear. Germline lookup yields CDR1 SEHNR and CDR2 FQNEAQ (reference sequence). The V and J ends lost 5 bases and 0 bases respectively, with 17 bases between them. The CDR3 is made up of 17 amino acids. The CDR3 region has the DNA TGTGCCAGCAGCCCCCGACACACACGCCTAGCCAAAAACATTCAGTACTTC. Translation gives CASSPRHTRLAKNIQYF.

This clonotype was detected many times. The chain uses TRBV28 and TRBJ1-4; 7 nucleotides line up with TRBD1. J gave up 6 bases and V 3 bases, and 7 bases lay outside the gene matches. This CDR3 has 15 residues. Germline V gives CDR1 MDHEN, CDR2 SYDVKM. The CDR3 loop is CASSLNRGMYEKLFF. DNA for the CDR3: TGTGCCAGCAGTTTGAACAGGGGAATGTATGAAAAACTGTTTTTT.

This clonotype was counted between two and nine times. The CDR3 coding sequence is TGTGCCAGCAGTCCTACACCTATGGCGGCGGAGACCCAGTACTTC. Amino acids: CASSPTPMAAETQYF. The chain is built from TRBV25-1 and TRBJ2-5; D not resolved. The CDR3 contains 15 residues. The germline V gene has CDR1 MGHDK and CDR2 SYGVNS. The V end was cut by 5 bases, the J end by 5 bases, with 18 bases between.

The chain links TRBV20-1 to TRBJ2-7; 9 bases match TRBD2. CDR3 length: 13 residues. Germline CDR1 and CDR2: DFQATT and SNEGSKA (reference sequence). With V trimmed by 5 bases and J by 7 bases, 9 bases remained unmatched. The CDR3 DNA sequence: TGCAGTGCTTCCGGGACTAGCCTGAGAGAGCAGTACTTC. As protein: CSASGTSLREQYF.

This clonotype was counted at least ten times. The chain combines TRBV6-5 with TRBJ2-7; 9 nucleotides align to TRBD1. The CDR3 spans 15 residues. Germline-derived CDR1 and CDR2 are MNHEY and SVGAGI. The V and J ends lost 6 bases and 2 bases, in that order; junction bases with no gene match: 8. The CDR3, as DNA: TGTGCCAGCAGCAGGAACGGGGACAGGGCCTACGAGCAGTACTTC. This sequence encodes CASSRNGDRAYEQYF.

This clonotype was seen repeatedly, ten times or more. V is TRBV21-1 and J is TRBJ2-2; TRBD2 is taken as the D call from the table, unchecked against the DNA. TRBV21-1 is noted as a pseudogene. This CDR3 spans 13 amino acids. In nucleotides, the CDR3 is TGTGCACGCGCCGGGCCTGGCACCGGGGAGCTGTTTTTT. Protein sequence: CARAGPGTGELFF.

This clonotype was seen many times. The rearrangement uses TRBV2 and TRBJ2-1; D is ambiguous. V gave up 5 bases and J gave up 1 base, with 9 bases separating them. Germline CDR1 SNHLY, CDR2 FYNNEI. The CDR3 runs to 14 residues. The DNA for the CDR3 is TGTGCCAGCAGTACCCTGGGTTCCTACAATGAGCAGTTCTTC. Translation gives CASSTLGSYNEQFF.

Many counts were recorded for this clonotype. The rearrangement uses TRBV7-9 and TRBJ2-1; D is ambiguous. V lost 3 bases to trimming and J lost 6 bases, with 21 bases between them. The length of the CDR3 is 17 residues. Germline V lookup: CDR1 SEHNR, CDR2 FQNEAQ (reference sequence). This chain's CDR3 is CASSFYGETVFGNEQFF. For the CDR3, the DNA is TGTGCCAGCAGCTTCTACGGAGAGACCGTATTCGGCAATGAGCAGTTCTTC.

This clonotype has ten or more counts. The V and J genes are TRBV12-3 or TRBV12-4 and TRBJ2-3; D is perhaps TRBD1 or TRBD2 (5 bases each). The length of the CDR3 is 15 residues. V was cut by 7 bases and J by 2 bases, with 16 bases left in between. This CDR3 is CASTSRGDVTDTQYF. The CDR3, as DNA: TGTGCCAGCACCTCGAGGGGCGACGTCACAGATACGCAGTATTTT.

This clonotype was counted many times. The chain uses TRBV5-1 and TRBJ2-3; D may be TRBD2 (6 bases). CDR3 size: 16 residues. In germline, CDR1 is SGHRS, CDR2 YFSETQ. Trimming left V 6 bases short and J 4 bases short, with 21 bases between. The CDR3 is CASNWETSRVSDTQYF. The CDR3 DNA sequence: TGCGCCAGCAATTGGGAGACTAGTAGGGTTTCAGATACGCAGTATTTT.

This clonotype was recorded many times. The chain employs TRBV11-2 and TRBJ1-3, with TRBD1 matching 7 bases. The CDR3 is made up of 13 amino acids. Unmatched junction bases numbered 4, after V lost 3 bases and J lost 8 bases. The germline V gene encodes CDR1 SGHAT and CDR2 FQNNGV. CDR3 DNA sequence: TGTGCCAGCAGCTTCAACAGGGGTTACACCATATATTTT. It yields the protein CASSFNRGYTIYF. The complete variable domain, with remaining parts taken from reference TRBV11-2 and TRBJ1-3, reads EAGVAQSPRYKIIEKRQSVAFWCNPISGHATLYWYQQILGQGPKLLIQFQNNGVVDDSQLPKDRFSAERLKGVDSTLKIQPAKLEDSAVYLCASSFNRGYTIYFGEGSWLTVV.

There are many counts of this clonotype. The V and J genes are TRBV7-9 and TRBJ1-4; 9 bases fit TRBD1. The germline V gene has CDR1 SEHNR and CDR2 FQNEAQ (reference sequence). Trimming cost V 3 bases and J 7 bases; bases outside gene matches: 6. The CDR3 has 15 residues. The CDR3 DNA is TGTGCCAGCAGCTTGAACAGGGGGCAGGGTGAAAAACTGTTTTTT. It encodes CASSLNRGQGEKLFF.

The V call is TRBV29-1, the J call TRBJ2-1; 7 bases map to TRBD1. CDR3 length: 13 residues. From germline, CDR1 is SQVTM and CDR2 ANQGSEA. V lost 7 bases, J lost 2 bases, and 5 bases stayed unmatched. CDR3 nucleotide sequence: TGCAGCGCCACCGGGACAGCCTACAATGAGCAGTTCTTC. Its protein is CSATGTAYNEQFF.

This chain links TRBV6-5 with TRBJ2-1, with 8 positions matching TRBD1. The CDR3 consists of 13 residues. In germline, CDR1 is MNHEY, CDR2 SVGAGI. V lost 6 bases, J lost 9 bases, and 7 bases stayed unmatched. The CDR3 region has the DNA TGTGCCAGCAGGGACAGGGTATGGGGTGAGCAGTTCTTC. This encodes CASRDRVWGEQFF.

The chain joins TRBV5-1 to TRBJ2-4; perhaps TRBD2 as D (5 bases). CDR3 size: 13 residues. CDR1 and CDR2 from the germline V gene are SGHRS and YFSETQ. V lost 3 bases, J lost 9 bases, and 13 bases lay in between. The chain's CDR3 is CASSSNTRGIQYF. The CDR3 nucleotides are TGCGCCAGCAGCTCAAATACCCGGGGCATTCAGTACTTC.

This clonotype showed up many times. This chain uses TRBV5-1 with TRBJ2-2; D is unresolved. Per germline, CDR1 SGHRS and CDR2 YFSETQ. The V end lost 6 bases, the J end lost 7 bases, and 19 bases lay between the germline ends. The CDR3 has 15 residues. CDR3: CASTSRVSEYGELFF. The DNA for the CDR3 is TGCGCCAGCACCTCTAGGGTCTCAGAATACGGGGAGCTGTTTTTT.